The rows below give T cell receptor beta chains drawn from one sample of a study of T cell clonotyping in hematopoietic cell transplantation. Sequenced by immunoSEQ multiplex PCR; TCRdb stores in-frame clones only, minus some. This table holds 11,000 to 15,000 clones, over 85% found once. The sample here was PBMCs, taken 30 days after allogeneic stem cell transplant. These receptors originate from a male patient aged 60-69 years who had an allogeneic stem cell transplant from an unrelated donor, so the T cells may come from the graft donor. Some clones in this sample may be carry-over from other donors' samples. CDR3s include the opening cysteine and the closing phenylalanine or tryptophan. A D gene is named only where the DNA matches it firmly. Expanded clones are given a class, and other clones once, few, many or no size at all.

d_gene: -
j_gene: TRBJ1-1
abundance: -
v_gene: TRBV6-1
CDR3aa: CASSGTNMMNTEAFF
CDR3nt: TGTGCCAGCAGTGGAACTAACATGATGAACACTGAAGCTTTCTTT

d_gene: -
j_gene: TRBJ1-3
abundance: -
v_gene: TRBV30
CDR3aa: CAWSGLNSGNTIYF
CDR3nt: TGTGCCTGGAGTGGACTGAACTCTGGAAACACCATATATTTT

d_gene: -
j_gene: TRBJ2-3
abundance: -
v_gene: TRBV10-3
CDR3aa: CAISESFSGITDTQYF
CDR3nt: TGTGCCATCAGTGAGTCGTTTAGCGGAATCACAGATACGCAGTATTTT

d_gene: -
j_gene: TRBJ1-1
abundance: -
v_gene: TRBV2
CDR3aa: CASSRQAAGNTEAFF
CDR3nt: TGTGCCAGCAGTAGACAGGCAGCCGGGAACACTGAAGCTTTCTTT

d_gene: -
j_gene: TRBJ2-3
abundance: -
v_gene: TRBV9
CDR3aa: CASSVGTVSTDTQYF
CDR3nt: TGTGCCAGCAGCGTAGGGACAGTTAGCACAGATACGCAGTATTTT

d_gene: -
j_gene: TRBJ2-5
abundance: -
v_gene: TRBV30
CDR3aa: CAGKGGGKETQYF
CDR3nt: TGTGCTGGGAAGGGTGGCGGGAAAGAGACCCAGTACTTC

d_gene: -
j_gene: TRBJ2-1
abundance: -
v_gene: TRBV7-2
CDR3aa: CASSLGGGSNEQFF
CDR3nt: TGTGCCAGCAGCTTAGGTGGAGGGAGCAATGAGCAGTTCTTC

d_gene: -
j_gene: TRBJ2-7
abundance: -
v_gene: TRBV5-1
CDR3aa: CASSLDRASYEQYF
CDR3nt: TGCGCCAGCAGCTTGGACAGGGCCTCCTACGAGCAGTACTTC

d_gene: -
j_gene: TRBJ1-6
abundance: -
v_gene: TRBV10-3
CDR3aa: CAIRGADDSPLHF
CDR3nt: TGTGCCATCAGGGGCGCAGACGATTCACCCCTCCACTTT

d_gene: -
j_gene: TRBJ1-2
abundance: -
v_gene: TRBV4-3
CDR3aa: CASSQVDGYGYTF
CDR3nt: TGCGCCAGCAGCCAAGTCGATGGATATGGCTACACCTTC

d_gene: -
j_gene: TRBJ2-2
abundance: -
v_gene: TRBV19
CDR3aa: CASSTDDTGELFF
CDR3nt: TGTGCCAGTAGTACGGACGACACCGGGGAGCTGTTTTTT

d_gene: TRBD2
j_gene: TRBJ2-3
abundance: -
v_gene: TRBV7-2
CDR3aa: CASSLVGRGGTDTQYF
CDR3nt: TGTGCCAGCAGCTTAGTTGGGCGGGGGGGCACAGATACGCAGTATTTT

d_gene: TRBD2
j_gene: TRBJ2-7
abundance: -
v_gene: TRBV28
CDR3aa: CASSSGGGSDEQYF
CDR3nt: TGTGCCAGCAGTTCCGGGGGAGGGAGCGACGAGCAGTACTTC

d_gene: -
j_gene: TRBJ1-6
abundance: once
v_gene: TRBV5-8
CDR3aa: CASSLVRGSASPLHF
CDR3nt: TGTGCCAGCAGCTTGGTTCGGGGGAGCGCTTCACCCCTCCACTTT

d_gene: -
j_gene: TRBJ2-6
abundance: -
v_gene: TRBV5-4
CDR3aa: CASSFSAGANVLTF
CDR3nt: TGTGCCAGCAGCTTTAGTGCTGGGGCCAACGTCCTGACTTTC

d_gene: -
j_gene: TRBJ1-3
abundance: -
v_gene: TRBV19
CDR3aa: CASSMGTVGNTIYF
CDR3nt: TGTGCCAGTAGTATGGGGACCGTCGGGAACACCATATATTTT

d_gene: TRBD2
j_gene: TRBJ2-5
abundance: -
v_gene: TRBV6-1
CDR3aa: CASSEAWGRAETQYF
CDR3nt: TGTGCCAGCAGTGAAGCCTGGGGGAGGGCAGAGACCCAGTACTTC

d_gene: -
j_gene: TRBJ1-4
abundance: -
v_gene: TRBV4-3
CDR3aa: CASSQAEKLFF
CDR3nt: TGCGCCAGCAGCCAAGCCGAAAAACTGTTTTTT

d_gene: -
j_gene: TRBJ2-2
abundance: -
v_gene: TRBV9
CDR3aa: CASSPLSGPEIGELFF
CDR3nt: TGTGCCAGCAGCCCCCTCTCGGGTCCCGAGATCGGGGAGCTGTTTTTT

d_gene: -
j_gene: TRBJ2-7
abundance: -
v_gene: TRBV6-6
CDR3aa: CASRRLEGTYEQYF
CDR3nt: TGTGCCAGCAGAAGACTAGAAGGAACCTACGAGCAGTACTTC

d_gene: TRBD2
j_gene: TRBJ2-7
abundance: -
v_gene: TRBV11-1
CDR3aa: CASSPRGAGTSSYEQYF
CDR3nt: TGTGCCAGCAGCCCTCGGGGAGCGGGGACTAGCTCCTACGAGCAGTACTTC

d_gene: -
j_gene: TRBJ1-6
abundance: -
v_gene: TRBV6-5
CDR3aa: CASSYSRRGGNSPLHF
CDR3nt: TGTGCCAGCAGTTACTCTCGACGGGGGGGTAATTCACCCCTCCACTTT

d_gene: TRBD1
j_gene: TRBJ1-2
abundance: -
v_gene: TRBV27
CDR3aa: CASSLTGTGNGYTF
CDR3nt: TGTGCCAGCAGTTTAACCGGGACAGGGAATGGCTACACCTTC

d_gene: -
j_gene: TRBJ1-1
abundance: -
v_gene: TRBV30
CDR3aa: CAWYLNTEAFF
CDR3nt: TGTGCCTGGTACCTGAACACTGAAGCTTTCTTT

d_gene: TRBD1
j_gene: TRBJ1-2
abundance: -
v_gene: TRBV27
CDR3aa: CASSSIPGQGSDGYTF
CDR3nt: TGTGCCAGCAGTTCAATTCCGGGACAGGGATCAGATGGCTACACCTTC

d_gene: -
j_gene: TRBJ1-6
abundance: -
v_gene: TRBV5-4
CDR3aa: CASGYWGEYNSPLHF
CDR3nt: TGTGCCAGCGGATACTGGGGGGAGTATAATTCACCCCTCCACTTT

d_gene: TRBD1
j_gene: TRBJ1-4
abundance: -
v_gene: TRBV4-3
CDR3aa: CASSQGRGLEGEKLFF
CDR3nt: TGCGCCAGCAGCCAAGGAAGGGGGCTGGAGGGAGAAAAACTGTTTTTT

d_gene: TRBD2
j_gene: TRBJ2-3
abundance: -
v_gene: TRBV19
CDR3aa: CASSTRGITDTQYF
CDR3nt: TGTGCCAGTAGTACGCGGGGGATAACCGATACGCAGTATTTT

d_gene: TRBD1
j_gene: TRBJ1-1
abundance: -
v_gene: TRBV19
CDR3aa: CASSLGQGENTEAFF
CDR3nt: TGTGCCAGTAGTCTGGGACAGGGGGAAAACACTGAAGCTTTCTTT